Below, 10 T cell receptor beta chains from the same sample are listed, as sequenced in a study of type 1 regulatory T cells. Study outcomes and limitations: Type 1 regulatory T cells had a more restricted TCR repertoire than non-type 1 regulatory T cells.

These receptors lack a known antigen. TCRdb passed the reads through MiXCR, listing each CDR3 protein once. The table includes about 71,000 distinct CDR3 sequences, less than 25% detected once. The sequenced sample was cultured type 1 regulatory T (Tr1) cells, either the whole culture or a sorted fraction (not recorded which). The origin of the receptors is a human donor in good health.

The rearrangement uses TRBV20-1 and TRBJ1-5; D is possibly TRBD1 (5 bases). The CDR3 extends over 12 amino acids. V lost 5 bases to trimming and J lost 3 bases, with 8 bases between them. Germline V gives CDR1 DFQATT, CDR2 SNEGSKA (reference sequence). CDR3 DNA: TGCAGTGCTGGGGACGACAATCAGCCCCAGCATTTT. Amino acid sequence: CSAGDDNQPQHF.

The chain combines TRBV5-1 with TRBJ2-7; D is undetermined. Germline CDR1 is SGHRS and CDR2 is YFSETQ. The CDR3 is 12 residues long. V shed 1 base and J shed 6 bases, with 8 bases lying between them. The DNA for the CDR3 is TGCGCCAGCAGCTTGACGGCTACCGAGCAGTACTTC. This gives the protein CASSLTATEQYF.

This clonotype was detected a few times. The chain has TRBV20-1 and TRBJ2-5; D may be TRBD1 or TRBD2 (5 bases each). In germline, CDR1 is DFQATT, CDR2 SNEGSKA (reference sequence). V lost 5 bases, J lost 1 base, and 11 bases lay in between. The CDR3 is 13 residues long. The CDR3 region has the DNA TGCAGTGCTCGGGACGGCTTCCAAGAGACCCAGTACTTC. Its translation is CSARDGFQETQYF.

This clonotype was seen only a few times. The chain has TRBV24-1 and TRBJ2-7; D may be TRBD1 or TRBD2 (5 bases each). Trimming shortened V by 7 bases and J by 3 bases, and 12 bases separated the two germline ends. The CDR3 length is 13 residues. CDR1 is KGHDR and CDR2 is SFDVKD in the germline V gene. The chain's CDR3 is CATSTRENYEQYF. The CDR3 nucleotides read TGTGCCACCAGCACCAGGGAGAACTACGAGCAGTACTTC.

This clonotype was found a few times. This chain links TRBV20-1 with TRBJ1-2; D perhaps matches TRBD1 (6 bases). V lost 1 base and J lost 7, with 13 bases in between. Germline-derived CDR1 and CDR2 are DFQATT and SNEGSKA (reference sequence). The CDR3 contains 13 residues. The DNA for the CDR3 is TGCAGTGCTAGAGCGGGGGCGCAGGGTGGCTACACCTTC. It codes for CSARAGAQGGYTF.

DNA of the CDR3: TGTGCCTCACAGGGTGAGGGGGAGACCCAGTACTTC. The encoded protein is CASQGEGETQYF. The V gene is TRBV24-1, the J gene TRBJ2-5, with a tentative D call TRBD1 (6 bases). This CDR3 comprises 12 residues. The germline V gene has CDR1 KGHDR and CDR2 SFDVKD. V shed 12 bases and J shed 5 bases, with 15 bases lying between them.

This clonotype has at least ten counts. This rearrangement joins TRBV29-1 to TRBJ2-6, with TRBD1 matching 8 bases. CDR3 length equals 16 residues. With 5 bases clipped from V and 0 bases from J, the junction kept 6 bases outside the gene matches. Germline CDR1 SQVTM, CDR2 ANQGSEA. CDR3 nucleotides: TGCAGCGTTAGACAGGGGAGTAGCTCTGGGGCCAACGTCCTGACTTTC. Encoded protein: CSVRQGSSSGANVLTF.

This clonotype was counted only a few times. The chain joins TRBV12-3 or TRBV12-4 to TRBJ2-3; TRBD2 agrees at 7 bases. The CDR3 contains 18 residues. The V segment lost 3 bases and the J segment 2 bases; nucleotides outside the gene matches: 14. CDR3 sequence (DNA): TGTGCCAGCAGTTTCTCCGCGGGAGTAAGGCGAAACACAGATACGCAGTATTTT. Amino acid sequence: CASSFSAGVRRNTDTQYF.

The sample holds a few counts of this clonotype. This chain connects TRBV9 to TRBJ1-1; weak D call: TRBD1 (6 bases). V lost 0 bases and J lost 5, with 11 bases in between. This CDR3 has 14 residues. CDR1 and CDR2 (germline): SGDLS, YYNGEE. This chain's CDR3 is CASSVAGADTEAFF. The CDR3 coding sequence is TGTGCCAGCAGCGTAGCAGGGGCAGATACTGAAGCTTTCTTT.

CDR3 residues: CSSFDTSSYNEQFF. CDR3 nucleotides: TGCAGTAGCTTCGACACTAGCTCCTACAATGAGCAGTTCTTC. V gene TRBV20-1 combines with J gene TRBJ2-1; possible D gene TRBD2, 5 bases. Germline V gives CDR1 DFQATT, CDR2 SNEGSKA (reference sequence). CDR3 size: 14 residues. The V and J ends lost 8 bases and 0 bases respectively, with 14 bases between them.